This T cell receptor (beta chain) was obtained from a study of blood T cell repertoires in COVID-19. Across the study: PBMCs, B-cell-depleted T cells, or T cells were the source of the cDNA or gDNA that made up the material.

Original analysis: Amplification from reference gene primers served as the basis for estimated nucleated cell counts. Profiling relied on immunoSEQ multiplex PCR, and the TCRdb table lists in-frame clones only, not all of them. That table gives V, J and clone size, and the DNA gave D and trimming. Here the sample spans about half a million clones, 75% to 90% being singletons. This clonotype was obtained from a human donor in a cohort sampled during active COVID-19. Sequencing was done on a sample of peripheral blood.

CDR3 loop: CASSFDQGKPQHF. The CDR3, as DNA: TGTGCCAGCAGTTTTGACCAGGGGAAGCCCCAGCATTTT. V and J are TRBV2 and TRBJ1-5; a weak D match, TRBD1 (6 bases). V was trimmed by 5 bases and J by 8 bases, leaving 13 bases between them. This CDR3 has 13 residues. Germline V gives CDR1 SNHLY, CDR2 FYNNEI.